These T cell receptor beta chains were read from a single sample in a study of regulatory T cells in long-lasting Graves disease. TCRdb re-called the multiplex PCR reads with MiXCR, one entry per CDR3 protein. Here the sample spans approximately 360,000 distinct CDR3 sequences, approximately 12% being singletons. This same sample was also part of a study on T cells in Graves' hyperthyroidism and ophthalmopathy.

Source: peripheral blood mononuclear cells (PBMCs), taken at new diagnosis, from a patient treated with antithyroid drugs. These receptors came from a woman younger than 35 with Graves disease. Each CDR3 is given with its conserved first and last residue. The D gene is left open where the match is weak. Not every row has a clone size; where given, it reads once, few, many or a size class.

V,J,D,size,DNA,CDR3
TRBV20-1,TRBJ2-7,TRBD2,many,TGCAGTGCTACCCCTAGCGGGAGGAGCTCCTACGAGCAGTACTTC,CSATPSGRSSYEQYF
TRBV7-9,TRBJ2-5,-,few,TGTGCCAGCAGCTTAATCCCAGGGAAGACCCAGTACTTC,CASSLIPGKTQYF
TRBV7-9,TRBJ2-3,-,-,TGTGCCAGCAGCTTAGCGGGGAGTACCACAGATACGCAGTATTTT,CASSLAGSTTDTQYF
TRBV20-1,TRBJ2-7,-,-,TGCAGTGCCGAACCCAGGGGTTCCTACGAGCAGTACTTC,CSAEPRGSYEQYF
TRBV18,TRBJ2-1,TRBD2,many,TGTGCCAGCTCACCCGGACTAGCCTTCAATGAGCAGTTCTTC,CASSPGLAFNEQFF
TRBV27,TRBJ2-1,TRBD2,-,TGTGCCAGCCGAGGACTAGCCGGAGGACATGAGCAGTTCTTC,CASRGLAGGHEQFF
TRBV18,TRBJ2-3,-,many,TGTGCCAGCTCACCACTACCATCGTCCGATACGCAGTATTTT,CASSPLPSSDTQYF
TRBV11-2,TRBJ1-1,-,many,TGTGCCAGCAGCTTAGGCCGTCGGGTTAAGAACACTGAAGCTTTCTTT,CASSLGRRVKNTEAFF
TRBV20-1,TRBJ1-2,-,few,TGCAGTGCTAGAGATCGAGAAGGGCGAGGCTACACCTTC,CSARDREGRGYTF
TRBV11-2,TRBJ1-5,-,many,TGTGCCAGCAGCTTAGATCGGGATTTCGGCCAGCATTTT,CASSLDRDFGQHF
TRBV5-1,TRBJ1-1,-,-,TGCGCCAGCAGCTTGGCGTACAGGTTGGGGACTGAAGCTTTCTTT,CASSLAYRLGTEAFF
TRBV11-1,TRBJ2-1,-,many,TGTGCCAGCAGCTCGCCCGGAGGCGAGTCCTACTACAATGAGCAGTTCTTC,CASSSPGGESYYNEQFF
TRBV10-3,TRBJ1-2,-,many,TGTGCCATTCAGGGTGGTAGTGGGGGCTACACCTTC,CAIQGGSGGYTF
TRBV20-1,TRBJ2-2,TRBD2,many,TGCAGTGCTAGAGATTTAGCGGGAACGAACACCGGGGAGCTGTTTTTT,CSARDLAGTNTGELFF
TRBV5-6,TRBJ2-3,-,-,TGTGCCAGCAGCTTTCAGAGAGGAGATACGCAGTATTTT,CASSFQRGDTQYF
TRBV20-1,TRBJ2-5,-,many,TGCAGTGCTAGAGATCTCACAGGGAGCCAAGAGACCCAGTACTTC,CSARDLTGSQETQYF
TRBV20-1,TRBJ2-7,TRBD1,many,TGCAGTGCTAGAGGTGATCACAGGGGTTTACTCTCCTACGAGCAGTACTTC,CSARGDHRGLLSYEQYF
TRBV20-1,TRBJ2-7,TRBD1,-,TGCAGTGCTATCGCCGGGACAGGAACCTACGAGCAGTACTTC,CSAIAGTGTYEQYF
TRBV7-9,TRBJ2-5,-,many,TGTGCCAGCAGATCAGGGGCAGGGGATAGTGAGACCCAGTACTTC,CASRSGAGDSETQYF
TRBV29-1,TRBJ2-3,-,many,TGCAGCGTTGGATTTTTCGCAGATACGCAGTATTTT,CSVGFFADTQYF
TRBV5-1,TRBJ1-1,-,many,TGCGCCAGCGGATTTGAGGACGACACTGAAGCTTTCTTT,CASGFEDDTEAFF
TRBV14,TRBJ2-1,TRBD2,many,TGTGCCAGCAGCTCTCTAGCGGGTTATAATGAGCAGTTCTTC,CASSSLAGYNEQFF
TRBV7-8,TRBJ1-2,TRBD1,many,TGTGCCAGCAGCTCCCCCCGGGACAGGGCCTTTGGCTACACCTTC,CASSSPRDRAFGYTF
TRBV6-1,TRBJ1-1,-,many,TGTGCCAGCACTATGGGGGTTTCCACTGAAGCTTTCTTT,CASTMGVSTEAFF
TRBV20-1,TRBJ2-2,-,-,TGCAGTGCTAGAGAGGAAACGGTTAACACCGGGGAGCTGTTTTTT,CSAREETVNTGELFF
TRBV2,TRBJ1-1,TRBD1,many,TGTGCCAACCAGCGGGACAGGGAACGCGAAGCTTTCTTT,CANQRDREREAFF
TRBV29-1,TRBJ1-1,-,many,TGCAGCGTTGATCTCGGGTACACTGAAGCTTTCTTT,CSVDLGYTEAFF
TRBV6-2/TRBV6-3,TRBJ2-1,TRBD1,few,TGTGCCAGCATACTTACAGGGGGAGGTGGGCAGTTCTTC,CASILTGGGGQFF
TRBV4-3,TRBJ2-5,TRBD1,few,TGCGCCAGCAGCGCCCGGGGACAGAGAAAAGAAGACCAGTACTTC,CASSARGQRKEDQYF
TRBV20-1,TRBJ2-1,TRBD2,many,TGCAGTGCCCAATCCCTAGCGGGAGGGTCCTTTGCCCACAATGAGCAGTTCTTC,CSAQSLAGGSFAHNEQFF
TRBV11-3,TRBJ2-1,-,-,TGTGCCAGCAGCAAGGTGGGCAAACAAGGGAGCAATGAGCAGTTCTTC,CASSKVGKQGSNEQFF
TRBV6-5,TRBJ1-3,-,many,TGTGCCAGCAGTTATTCGCGTTGGGCCTCTGGAAACACCATATATTTT,CASSYSRWASGNTIYF
TRBV28,TRBJ2-7,TRBD2,few,TGTGCCAGCAGTTTTCCCGCCCACAAGGGACTAGCGGGAGAAGGGCAGTACTTC,CASSFPAHKGLAGEGQYF
TRBV29-1,TRBJ2-3,-,few,TGCAGCGCCAGGGGGGGGGCCCCAGATACGCAGTATTTT,CSARGGAPDTQYF
TRBV6-1,TRBJ2-5,-,-,TGTGCCAGCTTCCGTAGTGGGACCCAGTACTTC,CASFRSGTQYF
TRBV28,TRBJ1-2,-,-,TGTGCCAGCAGTCCAAGGGAGCTCTATGGCTACACCTTC,CASSPRELYGYTF
TRBV12-3/TRBV12-4,TRBJ1-1,-,many,TGTGCCAGCACTTGGGACGTCCGAGAAAACACTGAAGCTTTCTTT,CASTWDVRENTEAFF
TRBV20-1,TRBJ2-4,-,many,TGCAGTGCTAGAGATAGGGCGCAGGGTCTGCTCCGGAACATTCAGTACTTC,CSARDRAQGLLRNIQYF
TRBV7-2,TRBJ1-3,-,-,TGTGGCAGCAGCTTAAGTCCAGGGGTAGGAAACACCATATATTTT,CGSSLSPGVGNTIYF
TRBV2,TRBJ1-5,-,many,TGTGCCAGCAGTGAATGGGGGAGCCAGCCCCAGCATTTT,CASSEWGSQPQHF
TRBV11-3,TRBJ2-7,-,few,TGTGCCAGCAGCCCCGGTTTCAGAAGTCTCTACGAGCAGTACTTC,CASSPGFRSLYEQYF
TRBV4-3,TRBJ1-2,-,-,TGCGCCAGCAGCCAAGACTTTACGTCGGGCTATGGCTACACCTTC,CASSQDFTSGYGYTF
TRBV28,TRBJ2-7,-,many,TGTGCCAGCAAGTATGGGGCAGGCTACGAGCAGTACTTC,CASKYGAGYEQYF
TRBV10-1,TRBJ1-2,-,-,TGCGCCAGCAGTGAGTTTCGGACAACCGATAGATATGGCTACACCTTC,CASSEFRTTDRYGYTF
TRBV25-1,TRBJ2-1,-,many,TGTGCCAGCAGTGAAGCCTACAAGAGCTCCTACAATGAGCAGTTCTTC,CASSEAYKSSYNEQFF
TRBV28,TRBJ2-1,-,many,TGTGCCAGCAGCCTAGGAGGCCAGGAGGGATATGAGCAGTTCTTC,CASSLGGQEGYEQFF
TRBV18,TRBJ1-5,-,many,TGTGCCAGCTCACCTCTGACAGCTAATCAGCCCCAGCATTTT,CASSPLTANQPQHF
TRBV27,TRBJ2-7,TRBD1,many,TGTGCCAGCAGTTACGGGACAGGGGATTACGAGCAGTACTTC,CASSYGTGDYEQYF
TRBV28,TRBJ2-2,-,many,TGTGCCAGCGGGGAACCACGGGGGAACACCGGGGAGCTGTTTTTT,CASGEPRGNTGELFF
TRBV2,TRBJ2-1,TRBD2,many,TGTGCCAGCAAGGGTCCGGCGGTTGACGGGAGGGCCTCTTACAATGAGCAGTTCTTC,CASKGPAVDGRASYNEQFF
TRBV12-3/TRBV12-4,TRBJ2-1,-,many,TGTGCCAGCAGTTTGAGGTCACAGGGGTTAGCGGGGAGCTCCTACAATGAGCAGTTCTTC,CASSLRSQGLAGSSYNEQFF
TRBV20-1,TRBJ2-1,TRBD2,-,TGCAGTGCTAGACCCTATTTAGCGGGGGGCTACAATGAGCAGTTCTTC,CSARPYLAGGYNEQFF
TRBV27,TRBJ1-5,TRBD1,many,TGTGCCAGCAGTTCGGGGACAGGGATGATATTGCAGCCCCAGCATTTT,CASSSGTGMILQPQHF